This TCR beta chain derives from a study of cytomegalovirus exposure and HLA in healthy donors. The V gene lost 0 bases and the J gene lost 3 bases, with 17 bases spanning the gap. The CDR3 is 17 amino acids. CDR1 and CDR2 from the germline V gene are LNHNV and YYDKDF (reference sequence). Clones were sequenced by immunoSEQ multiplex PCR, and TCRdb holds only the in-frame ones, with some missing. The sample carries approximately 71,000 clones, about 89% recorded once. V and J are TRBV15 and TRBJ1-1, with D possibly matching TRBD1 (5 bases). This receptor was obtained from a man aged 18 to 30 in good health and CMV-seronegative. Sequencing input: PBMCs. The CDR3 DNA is TGTGCCACCAGCAGAGAAGGGCAGGGTGTCTTGGACACTGAAGCTTTCTTT. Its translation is CATSREGQGVLDTEAFF.